These T cell receptor beta chains were read from a single sample in a study of glioma-infiltrating T cells. A single record per CDR3 protein comes from TCRdb applying MiXCR to the multiplex PCR reads. The sample holds under 200,000 distinct CDR3 sequences, 32% seen once. Sequencing was done on a sample of glioma tissue, nonneoplastic brain tissue, or PBMCs (not recorded which). These TCRs come from a human donor with low-grade glioma or glioblastoma, undergoing nonglioma brain surgery, or in good health (not recorded which). Each CDR3 is given with its conserved first and last residue. D genes are given only for firm matches. A row's size may be missing; if present it is once, few, many or a size class.

>NA|TRBJ2-2|NA|TRBV12-3/TRBV12-4
TGTGCCAGCATTCAACAGGGAACTACCGGGGAGCTGTTTTTT
CASIQQGTTGELFF
>many|TRBJ2-1|TRBD1|TRBV6-5
TGTGCCAGCAGTTACTCGACAGGGACTGAGCAGTTCTTC
CASSYSTGTEQFF
>few|TRBJ2-5|NA|TRBV19
TGTGCCAGTAGTATACCCAGACGGGAGAGAAATCAAGGGGGCCAAGAGACCCAGTACTTC
CASSIPRRERNQGGQETQYF
>many|TRBJ1-5|TRBD1|TRBV4-1
TGCGCCAGCAGCCAGGGACGAGGGACAGGGGCTCAGCCCCAGCATTTT
CASSQGRGTGAQPQHF
>many|TRBJ2-7|TRBD2|TRBV6-1
TGTGCCAGCAGTGAAGGACTAGCGGGAGCCTACGAGCAGTACTTC
CASSEGLAGAYEQYF
>many|TRBJ1-2|NA|TRBV4-1
TGCGCCAGCAGCCAAGTGTCCCAGGCTAACTATGGCTACACCTTC
CASSQVSQANYGYTF
>many|TRBJ1-1|NA|TRBV19
TGTGCCAGTAACTACGAAAACACTGAAGCTTTCTTT
CASNYENTEAFF
>many|TRBJ2-3|NA|TRBV5-5
TGTGCCAGCAGCGTGGGACACAATTCGGATACGCAGTATTTT
CASSVGHNSDTQYF
>many|TRBJ2-1|NA|TRBV4-1
TGCGCCAGCAGCCAAGAGTGGTCCAATGAGCAGTTCTTC
CASSQEWSNEQFF
>many|TRBJ2-5|NA|TRBV6-1
TGTGCCAGCAGACTCACTAGGAGAGAGACCCAGTACTTC
CASRLTRRETQYF
>many|TRBJ2-7|TRBD2|TRBV20-1
TGCAGTGCGCTAGCGGGTTCCTACGAGCAGTACTTC
CSALAGSYEQYF
>many|TRBJ2-7|NA|TRBV20-1
TGCAGTGCTAGATCGGCGTCCAGGCACTCCTACGAGCAGTACTTC
CSARSASRHSYEQYF
>NA|TRBJ1-5|TRBD1|TRBV20-1
TGCAGTGCTAGTTTTTTAAAACCGGGACAGGGGTATCATCAGCCCCAGCATTTT
CSASFLKPGQGYHQPQHF
>NA|TRBJ2-3|NA|TRBV12-3/TRBV12-4
TGTGCCAGCAGTTTAGGTTCAGGGGTTAGAGGAGATACGCAGTATTTT
CASSLGSGVRGDTQYF
>few|TRBJ2-7|NA|TRBV24-1
TGTGCCACCAGTGATTCTAGGACCTACGAGCAGTACTTC
CATSDSRTYEQYF
>NA|TRBJ2-5|TRBD2|TRBV7-6
TGTGCCAGCAGTCGTCGACTAGCGGAACAAGAGACCCAGTACTTC
CASSRRLAEQETQYF
>many|TRBJ2-3|NA|TRBV3-1
TGTGCCAGCAGCCGGACACCCAGCACAGATACGCAGTATTTT
CASSRTPSTDTQYF
>many|TRBJ1-4|TRBD1|TRBV20-1
TGCAGTGCTAGAGGCTTTGGGACAGGGGGCGAGATTGGGGAAAAACTGTTTTTT
CSARGFGTGGEIGEKLFF
>NA|TRBJ2-1|NA|TRBV9
TGTGCCAGCAGCGATAGAGGCTCCTACAATGAGCAGTTCTTC
CASSDRGSYNEQFF
>few|TRBJ1-5|TRBD1|TRBV19
TGTGCCAGTAGTACAGGACAGGTTAGCAATCAGCCCCAGCATTTT
CASSTGQVSNQPQHF
>NA|TRBJ2-1|TRBD2|TRBV7-2
TGTGCCAGCAGCTTAGAGGGGACTAGCGGGTGCAGGAATGAGCAGTTCTTC
CASSLEGTSGCRNEQFF
>many|TRBJ2-2|NA|TRBV20-1
TGCAGTGCTAGTTCGAGCTCCGGGGAGCTGTTTTTT
CSASSSSGELFF
>NA|TRBJ2-3|NA|TRBV9
TGTGCCAGCAGCATAGGAATATCTAGCACAGATACGCAGTATTTT
CASSIGISSTDTQYF
>once|TRBJ1-5|TRBD1|TRBV30
TGTGCCTGGGGCACAGGGGGCGGTCAGCCCCAGCATTTT
CAWGTGGGQPQHF
>many|TRBJ2-2|TRBD1|TRBV6-2/TRBV6-3
TGTGCCAGCAGCGAGGGACAGATTCTCTGGGACACCGGGGAGCTGTTTTTT
CASSEGQILWDTGELFF
>NA|TRBJ2-6|NA|TRBV27
TGTGCCAGCAGTTTAACTCGACGGACTCCTGGGGCCAACGTCCTGACTTTC
CASSLTRRTPGANVLTF
>medium-sized|TRBJ1-6|TRBD1|TRBV20-1
TGCAGTGCCAGCGAGGGACAGAGAAATTCACCCCTCCACTTT
CSASEGQRNSPLHF
>many|TRBJ1-2|NA|TRBV3-1
TGTGCCAGCAGCCCCCAGCAGCGGGCTATCGGCTACACCTTC
CASSPQQRAIGYTF
>NA|TRBJ2-3|NA|TRBV10-3
TGTGCCAGCTCGTTCCAGCGAGACGCAGATACGCAGTATTTT
CASSFQRDADTQYF
>many|TRBJ1-3|NA|TRBV7-8
TGTGCCAGCAGCTTAGCAGACATGTTGTATTTT
CASSLADMLYF
>many|TRBJ1-2|TRBD1|TRBV27
TGTGCCAGCAGCATTTGGACAGGAGCTAACTATGGCTACACCTTC
CASSIWTGANYGYTF
>NA|TRBJ2-3|TRBD1|TRBV27
TGTGCCAGCAGTCCGGGACAGCTAAACACAGGTACGCAGTATTTT
CASSPGQLNTGTQYF
>many|TRBJ2-5|NA|TRBV27
TGTGCCAGCAGTTTGGCGGGACAGAGCCAAGAGACCCAGTACTTC
CASSLAGQSQETQYF
>few|TRBJ2-1|TRBD2|TRBV7-3
TGTGCCAGCAGCTCCATGGGGACTAGCGGCTACAATGAGCAGTTCTTC
CASSSMGTSGYNEQFF
>many|TRBJ2-7|TRBD2|TRBV5-1
TGCGCCAGCAGCAGCGGACTAGCTCGTGAGCAGTACTTC
CASSSGLAREQYF
>many|TRBJ1-2|NA|TRBV27
TGTGCCAGCAGTTTTCGGGGGTATGACTATGGCTACACCTTC
CASSFRGYDYGYTF
>NA|TRBJ2-6|NA|TRBV2
TGTGCCAGCAGTGTCCAGGGGCCCAGCTCTGGGGCCAACGTCCTGACTTTC
CASSVQGPSSGANVLTF
>few|TRBJ2-7|TRBD2|TRBV3-1
TGTGCCAGCAGCCAAGGGGTGCGGGAGCCTTTCTACGAGCAGTACTTC
CASSQGVREPFYEQYF
>many|TRBJ1-1|NA|TRBV10-3
TGTGCCATCAGTGAGTCGCGGGGGAACACTGAAGCTTTCTTT
CAISESRGNTEAFF
>many|TRBJ2-5|NA|TRBV7-9
TGTGCCAGCAGCTTAGTACAGGGAGAAGAGACCCAGTACTTC
CASSLVQGEETQYF
>many|TRBJ2-7|TRBD1|TRBV6-1
TGTGCCAGCAGTAAGGGACAGGGCGGATACGAGCAGTACTTC
CASSKGQGGYEQYF
>NA|TRBJ2-1|NA|TRBV7-8
TGTGCCAGCAGCTTAGGGGGTAGGGGACCGCGGGGTGAGCAGTTCTTC
CASSLGGRGPRGEQFF
>NA|TRBJ2-7|NA|TRBV7-2
TGTGCCAGCAGCTCCGAGAGGCCGGGACTCCAAAGTTACGAGCAGTACTTC
CASSSERPGLQSYEQYF
>NA|TRBJ1-6|TRBD1|TRBV18
TGTGCCAGCTCACTCAGGGGACCCGGGACAGATAATTCACCCCTCCACTTT
CASSLRGPGTDNSPLHF
>once|TRBJ2-1|NA|TRBV7-9
TGTGCCAGCAGCTTATTGGTACCCCCAACCTGGAATGAGCAGTTCTTC
CASSLLVPPTWNEQFF
>NA|TRBJ2-1|NA|TRBV29-1
TGCAACGTTGAAGATCGGGACCGGAGCTCCTACAATGAGCAGTTCTTC
CNVEDRDRSSYNEQFF
>NA|TRBJ2-1|NA|TRBV11-2
TGTGCCAGCAGCTTAGAGGGTCGCAATGAGCAGTTCTTC
CASSLEGRNEQFF
>few|TRBJ2-4|TRBD1|TRBV14
TGTGCCAGCAGCCGAGGACAGGGGGCGGCCAAAAACATTCAGTACTTC
CASSRGQGAAKNIQYF
>NA|TRBJ2-7|TRBD2|TRBV4-2
TGTGCCAGCAGTCCGGAAGGGCTAGCGGGGGGCAACGAGCAGTACTTC
CASSPEGLAGGNEQYF
>many|TRBJ2-3|NA|TRBV5-4
TGTGCCAGCAGCTTGGACTTAGCGGGCACAGATACGCAGTATTTT
CASSLDLAGTDTQYF
>NA|TRBJ1-2|NA|TRBV30
TGTGCCTGGCTAAGGGGCCAAGGGGGGATCTTC
CAWLRGQGGIF
>NA|TRBJ2-3|TRBD2|TRBV3-1
TGTGCCAGCAGCCAAGGGCTAGCGGGAGCCGAAGATACGCAGTATTTT
CASSQGLAGAEDTQYF
>NA|TRBJ1-2|NA|TRBV18
TGTGCCAGCTCACCACCGAATGGAAGGGGCTACACCTTC
CASSPPNGRGYTF
>many|TRBJ2-3|NA|TRBV29-1
TGCAGCGTTGAATACAGGGACACAGATACGCAGTATTTT
CSVEYRDTDTQYF
>NA|TRBJ2-1|NA|TRBV20-1
TGCAGTGCTAGTTGGGCTAGCTGGAGTGGGTACAATGAGCAGTTCTTC
CSASWASWSGYNEQFF